Listed here are 26 T cell receptor beta chains from one sample, sequenced in a study of blood T cells in healthy people across ages (dated by TCRdb to the mid-2010s). The library was obtained by 5' RACE. The run used an Illumina HiSeq 2500. A second PCR of about 7 to 12 cycles was performed with a sample-barcoded 5' primer and a J-beta primer mix. TCRdb reran the public reads through fastp at Q25 and MiXCR, keeping productive beta chains. Each entry is one CDR3 protein sequence, shown with its most common DNA and genes. The sample table records roughly 1,800,000 distinct CDR3 sequences; roughly 52% of these occur just once. The ten largest make up around 2.1% of the sample. The sequencing input was blood. The receptors come from a middle-aged woman in good health.

This clonotype was seen only a few times. This chain connects TRBV4-2 to TRBJ1-2; D is possibly TRBD1 (5 bases). The CDR3 runs to 16 residues. CDR1 LGHNA and CDR2 YNFKEQ come from the germline V gene. Trimming shortened V by 0 bases and J by 4 bases, and 15 bases separated the two germline ends. CDR3 sequence (DNA): TGTGCCAGCAGCCAAGATCGGGGCAGTCTGTCCTATGGCTACACCTTC. Its protein is CASSQDRGSLSYGYTF.

The chain carries TRBV20-1 and TRBJ2-3; the D gene could be TRBD1 or TRBD2 (5 bases each). Trimming left V 5 bases short and J 1 base short, with 16 bases between. The germline CDR1 and CDR2 sequences are DFQATT and SNEGSKA (reference sequence). This CDR3 is built from 15 residues. The CDR3 loop reads CSAPRVGAGTDTQYF. The CDR3 DNA is TGCAGTGCTCCCCGTGTCGGGGCGGGCACAGATACGCAGTATTTT.

The chain carries TRBV7-6 and TRBJ2-7; 14 positions agree with TRBD2. The germline CDR1 and CDR2 sequences are SGHVS and FNYEAQ. After removal of 4 bases from V and 2 bases from J, the junction contained 10 bases not matched to a gene. The CDR3 totals 18 residues. CDR3 protein: CASSSGLAGGPFTYEQYF. The DNA for the CDR3 is TGTGCCAGCAGCTCAGGACTAGCGGGGGGACCCTTCACCTACGAGCAGTACTTC. Drawing the rest from reference TRBV7-6 and TRBJ2-7, the complete variable domain is GAGVSQSPRYKVTKRGQDVALRCDPISGHVSLYWYRQALGQGPEFLTYFNYEAQQDKSGLPNDRFSAERPEGSISTLTIQRTEQRDSAMYRCASSSGLAGGPFTYEQYFGPGTRLTVT.

This chain uses TRBV6-2 or TRBV6-3 with TRBJ1-1, with D possibly TRBD1 on 5 matching bases. V was pared by 0 bases and J by 5 bases, with 16 bases between. Germline CDR1 and CDR2: MNHEY and SVGEGT. CDR3 length: 16 amino acids. DNA of the CDR3: TGTGCCAGCAGTTACTCCCAGTCTGTGGGGGAGACTGAAGCTTTCTTT. Residues: CASSYSQSVGETEAFF.

Points on this clonotype: A junction boundary mismatches the germline segment, possibly from a read error. V gene TRBV25-1 combines with J gene TRBJ2-5; possibly TRBD1 for D (7 bases). The CDR3 covers 16 residues. Germline V lookup: CDR1 MGHDK, CDR2 SYGVNS. The DNA of the CDR3 is TGTGCCAGCATCGCGGAGGGACAGCAAAGCCAAGGGACCCAGTACTTC. It translates to CASIAEGQQSQGTQYF.

The chain is built from TRBV6-5 and TRBJ1-2; 7 bases are shared with TRBD1. This CDR3 comprises 16 residues. The germline V gene has CDR1 MNHEY and CDR2 SVGAGI. V gave up 6 bases and J gave up 2 bases; unmatched junction bases: 12. The CDR3 bases are TGTGCCAGCAGCTACGACCGACAGGGACGGAACTATGGCTACACCTTC. It translates to CASSYDRQGRNYGYTF.

The chain joins TRBV11-2 to TRBJ2-4; D not resolved. The assigned J gene may be wrong: the sequence end matches TRBJ2-7 better. From germline, CDR1 is SGHAT and CDR2 FQNNGV. The CDR3 is 13 amino acids. In DNA, the CDR3 is TGTGCCAGCAGCTTAGATACTCCTCACGAGCAGTACTTC. This encodes CASSLDTPHEQYF.

Many counts were recorded for this clonotype. This CDR3 reads CSARALSGGSGYTF. CDR3 bases: TGCAGTGCTAGAGCCCTTTCAGGGGGCAGTGGCTACACCTTC. This chain uses TRBV20-1 with TRBJ1-2; TRBD1 agrees at 8 bases. V was clipped by 1 base and J by 7 bases; unmatched bases: 8. CDR1 and CDR2 from the germline V gene are DFQATT and SNEGSKA (reference sequence). CDR3 length: 14 amino acids.

This chain links TRBV27 with TRBJ2-3; D possibly corresponds to TRBD2 (6 bases). V lost 1 base and J lost 2, with 16 bases in between. CDR3 length: 17 residues. The germline V gene has CDR1 MNHEY and CDR2 SMNVEV (reference sequence). CDR3 sequence reads: CASSLLATGLYTDTQYF. The CDR3 region has the DNA TGTGCCAGCAGTTTATTAGCCACGGGACTCTACACAGATACGCAGTATTTT.

V gene TRBV11-1 combines with J gene TRBJ2-1, with 13 bases matching TRBD2. The V gene end was trimmed by 5 bases and the J gene end by 5 bases; junction bases not matched to a gene: 9. CDR1 and CDR2 from the germline V gene are SGHAT and FQDESV (reference sequence). The CDR3 consists of 17 residues. This CDR3 reads CASSPYGTSGNHNEQFF. CDR3 nucleotide sequence: TGTGCCAGCAGCCCGTACGGGACTAGCGGGAACCACAATGAGCAGTTCTTC.

This clonotype has more than one count but fewer than ten. The rearrangement joins TRBV15 to TRBJ2-1; TRBD1 aligns across 7 bases. Trimming at V came to 5 bases and at J to 3 bases, leaving 4 bases not matched to a gene. The CDR3 is made up of 14 amino acids. Per the germline V gene, CDR1 is LNHNV and CDR2 is YYDKDF (reference sequence). This chain's CDR3 is CATSGQEYYNEQFF. CDR3 bases: TGTGCCACCAGCGGACAGGAATACTACAATGAGCAGTTCTTC.

This chain joins TRBV27 and TRBJ1-6; TRBD1 is a possible D gene (5 bases). Trimming took 6 bases from V and 6 from J, leaving 18 bases between them. Germline values: CDR1 MNHEY, CDR2 SMNVEV (reference sequence). The CDR3 runs 16 residues. In DNA form, the CDR3 reads TGTGCCAGCAGCGCTTGGGGGTTGGGGAGTAATTCACCCCTCCACTTT. As protein: CASSAWGLGSNSPLHF.

The chain joins TRBV20-1 to TRBJ2-7; 10 bases fit TRBD2. Germline CDR1 DFQATT, CDR2 SNEGSKA (reference sequence). The CDR3 sequence is 12 residues long. For the CDR3, the DNA is TGCAACCCTAGCGGGGGCCTTTACGAGCAGTACTTC. Translating it yields CNPSGGLYEQYF.

The chain carries TRBV3-1 and TRBJ1-2, with TRBD1 as a possible D gene (6 bases). The CDR3 is 15 amino acids. Trimming cost V 0 bases and J 5 bases, with 13 bases left between them. Looked up from germline, CDR1 is LGHDT and CDR2 is YNNKEL (reference sequence). As DNA, the CDR3 is TGTGCCAGCAGCCAAGATGAGGAAGGGGGGTATGGCTACACCTTC. This encodes CASSQDEEGGYGYTF.

This clonotype was seen a few times. The chain links TRBV4-2 to TRBJ2-5, with 14 bases lining up with TRBD2. Germline V lookup: CDR1 LGHNA, CDR2 YNFKEQ. This CDR3 is built from 16 residues. The junction had 9 bases not matched to a gene; V was cut back by 10 bases and J by 2 bases. The CDR3 DNA is TGTGCCAACAACCAAGGACTAGCGGGGGGACAAGAGACCCAGTACTTC. This translates into CANNQGLAGGQETQYF.

The chain uses TRBV4-1 and TRBJ2-5; D ambiguous. Germline V CDR1 and CDR2: MGHRA, YSYEKL. Trimming removed 4 bases from V and 7 bases from J, with 7 bases in between. The CDR3 totals 11 residues. The CDR3 coding sequence is TGCGCCAGCAGCCGGTCGGGGACCCAGTACTTC. This translates into CASSRSGTQYF.

This clonotype was seen a handful of times. This rearrangement joins TRBV20-1 to TRBJ2-7; no definite D call. Trimming took 2 bases from V and 7 from J, leaving 15 bases between them. Per germline, CDR1 DFQATT and CDR2 SNEGSKA (reference sequence). The CDR3 contains 13 residues. CDR3 amino acids: CSARRTGPTEQYF. The CDR3 DNA follows: TGCAGTGCTAGACGGACCGGACCAACGGAGCAGTACTTC.

This clonotype showed up just a few times. This rearrangement joins TRBV13 to TRBJ2-5; D tentatively fits TRBD1 or TRBD2 (6 bases each). This CDR3 spans 15 amino acids. Germline CDR1 PRHDT, CDR2 FYEKMQ (reference sequence). Between the trimmed V and J ends, which lost 0 bases and 3 bases, there was a span of 11 bases. The CDR3 here is CASSLGAEGEETQYF. The CDR3 DNA is TGTGCCAGCAGCTTAGGAGCGGAGGGGGAAGAGACCCAGTACTTC.

The chain recombines TRBV6-5 with TRBJ2-3; D is undetermined. The CDR3 has 18 residues. Germline V gene data show CDR1 as MNHEY and CDR2 as SVGAGI. V was trimmed by 1 base and J by 0 bases, leaving 17 bases between them. CDR3 DNA: TGTGCCAGCAGTTACTACTCGCCGGGTTATTCTAGCACAGATACGCAGTATTTT. Protein sequence: CASSYYSPGYSSTDTQYF.

This clonotype was counted between two and nine times. Here the CDR3 reads CASSQGVGGTEAFF. Here the CDR3 DNA reads TGTGCCAGCAGCCAAGGAGTGGGGGGAACTGAAGCTTTCTTT. V usage is TRBV4-2 and J usage is TRBJ1-1; TRBD1 might be the D (5 bases). V dropped 1 base and J dropped 5 bases, with 11 bases sitting between them. Germline-derived CDR1 and CDR2 are LGHNA and YNFKEQ. The CDR3 length is 14 residues.

The rearrangement uses TRBV3-1 and TRBJ1-2; D call uncertain. V lost 0 bases to trimming and J lost 4 bases, with 9 bases between them. CDR1 LGHDT and CDR2 YNNKEL come from the germline V gene (reference sequence). There are 14 residues in the CDR3. CDR3 amino acids: CASSQDQALYGYTF. CDR3 nucleotides: TGTGCCAGCAGCCAAGATCAGGCCCTCTATGGCTACACCTTC.

The V and J genes are TRBV5-6 and TRBJ2-4, with D possibly TRBD1 on 5 matching bases. The assigned J gene may be wrong: the sequence end matches TRBJ2-7 better. The CDR3 has 15 amino acids. Germline lookup yields CDR1 SGHDT and CDR2 YYEEEE. In DNA form, the CDR3 reads TGTGCCAGCAGCTGGCGATCAGGGATCACCTACGAGCAGTACTTC. Its protein is CASSWRSGITYEQYF.

A few counts support this clonotype. The chain recombines TRBV20-1 with TRBJ2-5, with 7 bases fitting TRBD2. The CDR3 runs 15 residues. From germline, CDR1 is DFQATT and CDR2 SNEGSKA (reference sequence). V gave up 6 bases and J gave up 5 bases; unmatched junction bases: 15. Written as DNA, the CDR3 is TGCAGTGCCGACGGGACTATCCGACTGGGGGAGACCCAGTACTTC. As protein: CSADGTIRLGETQYF.

V is TRBV12-3 or TRBV12-4 and J is TRBJ1-6; perhaps TRBD1 as D (6 bases). The V gene lost 6 bases and the J gene lost 9 bases, with 9 bases spanning the gap. The CDR3 has 12 residues. CDR3 in amino acids: CASSHRVSPLHF. The CDR3 region has the DNA TGTGCCAGCAGCCACAGGGTTTCACCCCTCCACTTT.

The V gene is TRBV7-2, the J gene TRBJ2-7, with D perhaps matching TRBD2 (5 bases). V lost 2 bases, J lost 0 bases, and 14 bases lay in between. Looked up from germline, CDR1 is SGHTA and CDR2 is FQGNSA. CDR3 length equals 16 residues. The CDR3 nucleotides read TGTGCCAGCAGCTTACCTAGGGCGGGTCGCTCCTACGAGCAGTACTTC. It is translated as CASSLPRAGRSYEQYF.

The V gene is TRBV7-2, the J gene TRBJ2-1; TRBD1 aligns across 9 bases. Near its end, the DNA agrees better with TRBJ2-7, so the J call may be wrong. Germline V gives CDR1 SGHTA, CDR2 FQGNSA. The CDR3 is 15 amino acids. The CDR3: CASSLEGQGVGEQYF. In DNA form, the CDR3 reads TGTGCCAGCAGCTTAGAGGGACAGGGAGTTGGCGAGCAGTACTTC.